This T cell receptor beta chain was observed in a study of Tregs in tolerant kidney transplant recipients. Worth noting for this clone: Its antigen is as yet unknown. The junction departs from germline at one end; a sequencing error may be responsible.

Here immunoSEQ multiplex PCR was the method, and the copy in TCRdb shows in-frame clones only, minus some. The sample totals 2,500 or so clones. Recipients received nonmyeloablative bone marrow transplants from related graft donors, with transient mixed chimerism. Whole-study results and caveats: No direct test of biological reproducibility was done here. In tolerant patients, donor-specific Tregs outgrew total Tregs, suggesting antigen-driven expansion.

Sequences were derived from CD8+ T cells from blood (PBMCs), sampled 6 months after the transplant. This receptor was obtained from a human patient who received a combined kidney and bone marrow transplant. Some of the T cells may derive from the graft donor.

CDR3 region: CASSPNTGTYSSNEQFF. The DNA read from the CDR3 is TGTGCCAGCTCACCAAACACCGGGACTTATTCCTCCAATGAG. The chain couples TRBV18 to TRBJ2-1; possible D gene TRBD2, 6 bases. The DNA ends 3 residues before the CDR3 does, and the rest of the CDR3 is filled in from the germline J gene. The CDR3 is 17 residues long. The V gene's germline CDR1 is KGHSH and CDR2 LQKENI.